This T cell receptor (beta chain) derives from a study of blood T cell repertoires in COVID-19. About the research overall: COVID-19 samples, acute and convalescent, were from the United States, Italy and Spain.

Libraries were prepared by immunoSEQ multiplex PCR; TCRdb keeps only in-frame clonotypes and omits some of them. The sample gives 150,000 to 200,000 clones, about 88% of which show up once; around 0.77% is in the top ten. In germline, CDR1 is MNHEY, CDR2 SMNVEV (reference sequence). The CDR3 covers 16 residues. The V and J ends lost 2 bases and 4 bases respectively, with 15 bases between them. Participants spanned ages about 18 to 100 years and resided in 24 US areas. Among Cohort 3 donors, those recovered had two negative PCRs, clearance, or symptom resolution. J is TRBJ1-5 and V is TRBV27; tentatively, D is TRBD1 (5 bases). The source material was PBMCs or T cells enriched from blood (not recorded which). This TCR was recovered from a woman younger than 35 who had recovered from COVID-19. The CDR3 nucleotides read TGTGCCAGCAGTTTAAGGTTTAGGGCAGGGAATCAGCCCCAGCATTTT. Translation: CASSLRFRAGNQPQHF.